This entry lists 23 T cell receptor beta chains sequenced from one sample in a study of shared clonotypes between healthy human individuals. Clones were sequenced by immunoSEQ multiplex PCR, and TCRdb holds only the in-frame ones, with some missing. The sample lists some 1,400,000 clones, 96% seen once, with 1.2% in the top ten. The material sequenced was naive CD4+ T cells sorted from blood. Subset reported: CD45RA+ positively selected. All receptors come from a young man in good health.

V and J are TRBV20-1 and TRBJ2-1, with D perhaps being TRBD1 or TRBD2 (5 bases each). CDR3 length: 10 residues. Germline CDR1 DFQATT, CDR2 SNEGSKA (reference sequence). V lost 3 bases to trimming and J lost 12 bases, with 9 bases between them. CDR3 DNA: TGCAGTGCTAGGGGACCTTTGCAGTTCTTC. It codes for CSARGPLQFF.

V is TRBV14 and J is TRBJ1-4, with 10 nucleotides matching TRBD1. The germline V gene has CDR1 SGHDN and CDR2 FVKESK. Losses at the gene ends were 5 bases for V and 8 bases for J; bases not matched to a gene: 8. The CDR3 runs to 15 residues. Here the CDR3 reads CASSRDRGGYEKLFF. Here the CDR3 DNA reads TGTGCCAGCAGCAGGGACAGGGGCGGCTACGAAAAACTGTTTTTT.

The rearrangement joins TRBV5-1 to TRBJ2-7; no definite D call. This CDR3 is built from 14 residues. V shed 0 bases and J shed 3 bases, with 10 bases lying between them. Per the germline V gene, CDR1 is SGHRS and CDR2 is YFSETQ. The CDR3 sequence: CASSLEADHYEQYF. In nucleotides, the CDR3 is TGCGCCAGCAGCTTGGAGGCGGACCACTACGAGCAGTACTTC.

The CDR3 DNA reads TGTGCCAGCAGCTTGGTACCGGTACGGGAAAAACTGTTTTTT. Protein product: CASSLVPVREKLFF. The chain couples TRBV5-8 to TRBJ1-4; D is unclear. Germline V lookup: CDR1 SGHTS, CDR2 YDEGEE. V was cut by 0 bases and J by 8 bases, with 11 bases left in between. This CDR3 is 14 amino acids long. Combining the CDR3 with reference TRBV5-8 and TRBJ1-4 gives the whole variable domain EAGVTQSPTHLIKTRGQQATLRCSPISGHTSVYWYQQALGLGLQFLLWYDEGEERNRGNFPPRFSGRQFPNYSSELNVNALELEDSALYLCASSLVPVREKLFFGSGTQLSVL.

The J gene is TRBJ2-7, the V gene TRBV27; 7 bases are shared with TRBD2. Per the germline V gene, CDR1 is MNHEY and CDR2 is SMNVEV (reference sequence). V lost 6 bases to trimming and J lost 0 bases; unmatched junction nucleotides: 14. The CDR3 has 17 residues. CDR3 nucleotide sequence: TGTGCCAGCAGCTCGAGGGCGGGAGCCACTAGCTCCTACGAGCAGTACTTC. It encodes CASSSRAGATSSYEQYF.

Points on this clone: The identical CDR3 is also encoded by other nucleotide sequences in the sample. The rearrangement links TRBV7-6 to TRBJ2-3, with D unclear. The ends were cut back, 4 bases at V and 0 bases at J, with 8 bases in the middle. CDR1 and CDR2 from the germline V gene are SGHVS and FNYEAQ. This CDR3 spans 14 amino acids. The CDR3 spells CASSSGPSTDTQYF. CDR3 coding DNA: TGTGCCAGCAGCTCCGGGCCAAGCACAGATACGCAGTATTTT.

This chain links TRBV19 with TRBJ2-1; D may be TRBD2 (5 bases). V lost 3 bases to trimming and J lost 7 bases, with 10 bases between them. From germline, CDR1 is LNHDA and CDR2 SQIVND (reference sequence). The CDR3 is 13 residues long. The CDR3 coding sequence is TGTGCCAGTAGTATCCTGGGAGAGAATGAGCAGTTCTTC. This sequence encodes CASSILGENEQFF.

The gene calls are TRBV9 and TRBJ2-2; TRBD2 matches at 7 bases. Germline V lookup: CDR1 SGDLS, CDR2 YYNGEE. V lost 3 bases, J lost 4 bases, and 3 bases stayed unmatched. The CDR3 spans 14 residues. CDR3 in amino acids: CASSELARTGELFF. CDR3 DNA: TGTGCCAGCAGCGAACTAGCGCGCACCGGGGAGCTGTTTTTT.

The chain is built from TRBV4-3 and TRBJ1-4; a weak D match, TRBD1 (6 bases). The germline CDR1 and CDR2 sequences are LGHNA and YSLEER. Trimming stripped 1 base from V and 3 bases from J, with 9 bases between. The CDR3 loop spans 15 amino acids. This CDR3 reads CASSQGTVPNEKLFF. Here the CDR3 DNA reads TGCGCCAGCAGCCAAGGGACAGTTCCTAATGAAAAACTGTTTTTT.

Regarding this clone: The sample holds other DNA sequences that translate to the same CDR3. V is TRBV9 and J is TRBJ1-5; D uncertain. The CDR3 runs 14 residues. CDR1 SGDLS and CDR2 YYNGEE come from the germline V gene. Trimming removed 0 bases at V and 4 bases at J, with 8 bases between. CDR3 amino acids: CASSVGGGNQPQHF. CDR3 DNA sequence: TGTGCCAGCAGCGTAGGAGGAGGGAATCAGCCCCAGCATTTT.

The V call is TRBV7-2, the J call TRBJ2-5; 15 bases match TRBD2. The CDR3 spans 15 residues. Germline V gene sequence: CDR1 SGHTA, CDR2 FQGNSA. V gave up 5 bases and J gave up 4 bases; unmatched junction bases: 2. The CDR3 reads CASSGGLAGGETQYF. CDR3 sequence (DNA): TGTGCCAGCAGCGGGGGACTAGCGGGAGGAGAGACCCAGTACTTC.

The genes are TRBV19 and TRBJ1-1; D not resolved. The germline CDR1 and CDR2 sequences are LNHDA and SQIVND (reference sequence). V lost 3 bases and J lost 1, with 12 bases in between. The CDR3 consists of 15 residues. The CDR3 nucleotides read TGTGCCAGTAGTATTGAGGGTCTCGGGAACACTGAAGCTTTCTTT. Protein product: CASSIEGLGNTEAFF.

The rearrangement uses TRBV27 and TRBJ1-1; 7 positions match TRBD1. Germline CDR1 and CDR2: MNHEY and SMNVEV (reference sequence). There are 15 residues in the CDR3. V was clipped by 5 bases and J by 0 bases; unmatched bases: 6. Written as DNA, the CDR3 is TGTGCCAGCAGTCACCATGGGACAGTGAACACTGAAGCTTTCTTT. Translation gives CASSHHGTVNTEAFF.

This clone came up once. The chain is built from TRBV7-2 and TRBJ2-7; D is unclear. Trimming shortened V by 5 bases and J by 5 bases, and 10 bases separated the two germline ends. The CDR3 runs to 12 residues. Germline loops: CDR1 SGHTA, CDR2 FQGNSA. CDR3 coding DNA: TGTGCCAGCAGCCCAAGGTACCACGAGCAGTACTTC. This sequence encodes CASSPRYHEQYF.

The chain uses TRBV4-1 and TRBJ1-2; D is perhaps TRBD1 (5 bases). The CDR3 contains 16 residues. Between the trimmed V and J ends, which lost 6 bases and 6 bases, there was a span of 23 bases. CDR1 MGHRA and CDR2 YSYEKL come from the germline V gene. The CDR3 protein is CASRPLATEVGHGYTF. The CDR3 coding sequence is TGCGCCAGCAGACCACTGGCGACAGAAGTCGGGCATGGCTACACCTTC.

The genes are TRBV5-1 and TRBJ2-7, with D unclear. Per the germline V gene, CDR1 is SGHRS and CDR2 is YFSETQ. CDR3 length equals 14 residues. V was clipped by 2 bases and J by 0 bases, with 9 bases between them. The CDR3 region has the DNA TGCGCCAGCAGCTTCGGCGGTCCCTCCTACGAGCAGTACTTC. Translating it yields CASSFGGPSYEQYF.

The J gene is TRBJ1-5, the V gene TRBV28; D not resolved. The CDR3 is 14 amino acids. The ends were cut back, 3 bases at V and 5 bases at J, with 11 bases in the middle. Germline V lookup: CDR1 MDHEN, CDR2 SYDVKM. This chain's CDR3 is CASSFWGSYQPQHF. CDR3 DNA sequence: TGTGCCAGCAGTTTTTGGGGAAGTTATCAGCCCCAGCATTTT.

This chain joins TRBV19 and TRBJ2-7; D is ambiguous. The germline V gene encodes CDR1 LNHDA and CDR2 SQIVND (reference sequence). CDR3 length equals 13 residues. V gave up 4 bases and J gave up 5 bases, with 12 bases separating them. CDR3 DNA sequence: TGTGCCAGTAGTACCCAGTGGACCAACGAGCAGTACTTC. It yields the protein CASSTQWTNEQYF.

The CDR3 sequence: CASSEDPGLTNLPYF. CDR3 nucleotide sequence: TGCGCCAGCAGTGAAGACCCCGGACTAACTAACTTGCCGTACTTC. V is TRBV10-1 and J is TRBJ2-7; a weak D match, TRBD2 (6 bases). Germline V gene sequence: CDR1 WNHNN, CDR2 SYGVQD (reference sequence). CDR3 length: 15 residues. Trimming took off 3 bases at V and 12 bases at J, with 24 bases between the two ends.

The genes are TRBV5-1 and TRBJ2-5; 15 bases line up with TRBD2. V lost 3 bases and J lost 1; bases outside the gene matches: 7. The CDR3 sequence is 18 residues long. Germline-derived CDR1 and CDR2 are SGHRS and YFSETQ. CDR3 sequence reads: CASSSTGTSGRTQETQYF. The CDR3 DNA reads TGCGCCAGCAGCTCGACCGGGACTAGCGGGAGGACCCAAGAGACCCAGTACTTC.

The rearrangement joins TRBV10-3 to TRBJ2-7, with D unresolved. Germline V gene data show CDR1 as ENHRY and CDR2 as SYGVKD. The CDR3 length is 12 residues. Trimming removed 8 bases at V and 0 bases at J, with 8 bases between. The CDR3 sequence is CAIGESSYEQYF. In nucleotides, the CDR3 is TGTGCCATCGGAGAGAGCTCCTACGAGCAGTACTTC.

The chain recombines TRBV5-1 with TRBJ1-4; 7 bases are shared with TRBD1. CDR1 is SGHRS, CDR2 YFSETQ, per germline. This CDR3 contains 14 residues. The ends lost 6 bases at V and 9 bases at J; junction bases unmatched: 11. The chain's CDR3 is CASTSRTGKQKLFF. CDR3 in DNA: TGCGCCAGCACCTCCCGGACAGGCAAGCAAAAACTGTTTTTT. Full variable domain (missing parts from reference TRBV5-1 and TRBJ1-4): KAGVTQTPRYLIKTRGQQVTLSCSPISGHRSVSWYQQTPGQGLQFLFEYFSETQRNKGNFPGRFSGRQFSNSRSEMNVSTLELGDSALYLCASTSRTGKQKLFFGSGTQLSVL.

This clone has just a few counts. The V gene is TRBV27, the J gene TRBJ2-1, with 8 bases lining up with TRBD2. The germline V gene encodes CDR1 MNHEY and CDR2 SMNVEV (reference sequence). This CDR3 has 14 residues. V lost 3 bases, J lost 5 bases, and 3 bases stayed unmatched. The CDR3 coding sequence is TGTGCCAGCAGTTTGCGGGAGGTCGACAATGAGCAGTTCTTC. This translates into CASSLREVDNEQFF.